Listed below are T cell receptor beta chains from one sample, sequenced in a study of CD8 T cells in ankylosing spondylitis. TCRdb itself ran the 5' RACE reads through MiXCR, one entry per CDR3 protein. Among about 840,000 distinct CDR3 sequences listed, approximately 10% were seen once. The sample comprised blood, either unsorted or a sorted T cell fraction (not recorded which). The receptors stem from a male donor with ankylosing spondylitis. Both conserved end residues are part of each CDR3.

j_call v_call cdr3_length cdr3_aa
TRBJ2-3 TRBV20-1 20 CSARDSGFRPSGSYTDTQYF
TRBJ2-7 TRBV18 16 CASSPRVGTSGSEQYF
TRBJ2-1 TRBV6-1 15 CATTMTEWSYNEQFF
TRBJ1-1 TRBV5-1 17 CASSPIMIGTGHTEAFF
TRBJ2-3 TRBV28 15 CATTNETPSTDTQYF
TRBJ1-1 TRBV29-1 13 CSVLQGSDTEAFF
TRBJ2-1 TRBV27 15 CASSLSAGVGNEQFF
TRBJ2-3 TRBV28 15 CASSVAGTGRDTQYF
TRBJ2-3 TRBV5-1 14 CASSFSGGEDTQYF
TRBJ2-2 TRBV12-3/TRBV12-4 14 CASSLSGRTGELFF
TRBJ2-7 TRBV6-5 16 CASSYSETGYSYEQYF
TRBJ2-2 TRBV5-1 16 CASSSRPESSTGELFF
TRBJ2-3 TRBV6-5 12 CASSPLGYTQYF
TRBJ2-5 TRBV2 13 CASSERGEETQYF
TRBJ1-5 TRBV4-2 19 CASSHVIGQGSSSNQPQHF
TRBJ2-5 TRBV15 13 CATSFGTGETQYF
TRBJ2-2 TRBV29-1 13 CSVASSITGELFF
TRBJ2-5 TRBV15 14 CATSRGNTQETQYF
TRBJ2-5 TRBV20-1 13 CSAPRRGGETQYF
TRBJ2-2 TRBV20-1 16 CSARDGIGANTGELFF
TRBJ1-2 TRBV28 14 CASSRRQIHYGYTF
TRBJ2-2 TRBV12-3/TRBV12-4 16 CASSLSVAGGTGELFF
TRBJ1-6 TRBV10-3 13 CAIRRSGDSHLHF